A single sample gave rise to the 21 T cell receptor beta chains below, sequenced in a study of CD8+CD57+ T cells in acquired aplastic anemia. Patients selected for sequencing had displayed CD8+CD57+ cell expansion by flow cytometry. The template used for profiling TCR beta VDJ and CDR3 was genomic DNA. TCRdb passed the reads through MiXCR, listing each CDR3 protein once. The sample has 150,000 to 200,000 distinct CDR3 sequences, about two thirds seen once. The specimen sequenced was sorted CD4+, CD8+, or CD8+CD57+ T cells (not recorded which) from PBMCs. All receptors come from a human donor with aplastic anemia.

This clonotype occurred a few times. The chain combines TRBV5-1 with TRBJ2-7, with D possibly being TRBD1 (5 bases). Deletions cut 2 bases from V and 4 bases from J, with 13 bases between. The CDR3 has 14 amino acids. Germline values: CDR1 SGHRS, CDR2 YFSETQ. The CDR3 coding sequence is TGCGCCAGCAGCTTACGAGTTGGGGCATACGAGCAGTACTTC. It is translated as CASSLRVGAYEQYF.

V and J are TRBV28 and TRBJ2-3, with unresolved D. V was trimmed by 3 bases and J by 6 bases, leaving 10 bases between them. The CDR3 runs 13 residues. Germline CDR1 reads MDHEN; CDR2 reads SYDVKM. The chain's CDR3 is CASSLSRVDTQYF. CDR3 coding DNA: TGTGCCAGCAGTTTGTCCCGTGTGGATACGCAGTATTTT.

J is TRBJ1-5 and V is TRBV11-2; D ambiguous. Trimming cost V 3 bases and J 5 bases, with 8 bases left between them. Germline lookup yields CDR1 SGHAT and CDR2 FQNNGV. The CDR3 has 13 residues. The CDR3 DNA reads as TGTGCCAGCAGCTTTGACCTCCATCAGCCCCAGCATTTT. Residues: CASSFDLHQPQHF.

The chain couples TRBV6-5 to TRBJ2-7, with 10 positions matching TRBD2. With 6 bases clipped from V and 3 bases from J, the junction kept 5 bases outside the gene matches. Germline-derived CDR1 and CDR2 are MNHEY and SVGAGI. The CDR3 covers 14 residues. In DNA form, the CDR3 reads TGTGCCAGCAGACTACGGACTAGCGGCTACGAGCAGTACTTC. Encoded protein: CASRLRTSGYEQYF.

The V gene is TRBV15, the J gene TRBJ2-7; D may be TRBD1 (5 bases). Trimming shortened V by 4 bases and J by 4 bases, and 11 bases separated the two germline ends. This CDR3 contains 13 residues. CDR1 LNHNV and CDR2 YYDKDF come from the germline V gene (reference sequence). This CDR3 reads CATSIGVGYEQYF. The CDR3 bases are TGTGCCACCAGCATAGGGGTGGGGTACGAGCAGTACTTC.

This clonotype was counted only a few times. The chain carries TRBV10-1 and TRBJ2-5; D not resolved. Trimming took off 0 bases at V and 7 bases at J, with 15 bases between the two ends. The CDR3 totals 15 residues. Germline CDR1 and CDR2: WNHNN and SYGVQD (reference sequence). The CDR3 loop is CASSESPGPFGTQYF. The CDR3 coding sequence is TGCGCCAGCAGTGAGTCCCCGGGCCCTTTTGGGACCCAGTACTTC.

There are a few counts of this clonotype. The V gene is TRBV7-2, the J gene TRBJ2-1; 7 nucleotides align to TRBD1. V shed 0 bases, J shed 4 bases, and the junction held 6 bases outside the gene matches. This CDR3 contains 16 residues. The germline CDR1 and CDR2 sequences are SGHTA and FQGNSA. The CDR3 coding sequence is TGTGCCAGCAGCTTAGCTCGGACAGGAGGTTACAATGAGCAGTTCTTC. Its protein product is CASSLARTGGYNEQFF.

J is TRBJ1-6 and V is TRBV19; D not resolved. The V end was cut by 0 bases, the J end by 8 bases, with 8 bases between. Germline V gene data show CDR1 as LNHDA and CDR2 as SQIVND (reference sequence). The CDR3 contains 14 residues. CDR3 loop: CASSIDRGYSPLHF. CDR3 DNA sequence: TGTGCCAGTAGTATAGACCGGGGTTATTCACCCCTCCACTTT.

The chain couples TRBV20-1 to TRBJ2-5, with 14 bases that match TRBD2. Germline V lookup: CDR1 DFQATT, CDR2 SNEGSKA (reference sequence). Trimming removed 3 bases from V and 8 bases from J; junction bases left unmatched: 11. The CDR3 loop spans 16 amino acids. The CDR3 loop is CSARGTSGRSRDTQYF. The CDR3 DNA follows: TGCAGTGCTAGGGGGACTAGCGGGAGATCAAGAGACACCCAGTACTTC.

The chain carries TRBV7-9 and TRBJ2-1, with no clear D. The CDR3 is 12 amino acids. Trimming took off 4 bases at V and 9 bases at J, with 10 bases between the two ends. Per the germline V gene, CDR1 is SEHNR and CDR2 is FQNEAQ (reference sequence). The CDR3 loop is CASSSQSAEQFF. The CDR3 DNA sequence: TGTGCCAGCAGCTCTCAGAGTGCTGAGCAGTTCTTC.

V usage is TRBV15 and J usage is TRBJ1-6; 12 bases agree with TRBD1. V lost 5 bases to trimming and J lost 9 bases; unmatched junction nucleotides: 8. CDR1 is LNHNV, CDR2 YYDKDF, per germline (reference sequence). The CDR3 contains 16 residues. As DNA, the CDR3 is TGTGCCACCAGCGGCCCCGGGACAGGGGGCAGTTCACCCCTCCACTTT. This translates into CATSGPGTGGSSPLHF.

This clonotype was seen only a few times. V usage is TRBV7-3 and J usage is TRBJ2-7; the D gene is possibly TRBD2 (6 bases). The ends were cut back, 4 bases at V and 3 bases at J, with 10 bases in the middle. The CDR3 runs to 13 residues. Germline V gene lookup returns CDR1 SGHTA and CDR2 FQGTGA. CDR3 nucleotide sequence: TGTGCCAGCAGCTGGACTACCGGCTACGAGCAGTACTTC. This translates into CASSWTTGYEQYF.

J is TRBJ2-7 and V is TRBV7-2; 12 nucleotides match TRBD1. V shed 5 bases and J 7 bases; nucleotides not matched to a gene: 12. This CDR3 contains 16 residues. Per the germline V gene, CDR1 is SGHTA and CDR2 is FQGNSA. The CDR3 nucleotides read TGTGCCAGCAGCCCCGGCCTGGGACAGGGGGCACAAGAGCAGTACTTC. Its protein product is CASSPGLGQGAQEQYF.

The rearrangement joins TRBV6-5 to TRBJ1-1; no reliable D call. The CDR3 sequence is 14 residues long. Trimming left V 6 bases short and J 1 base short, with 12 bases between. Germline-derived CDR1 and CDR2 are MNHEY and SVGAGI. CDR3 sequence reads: CASRPLVANTEAFF. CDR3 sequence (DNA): TGTGCCAGCAGGCCCCTTGTGGCGAACACTGAAGCTTTCTTT.

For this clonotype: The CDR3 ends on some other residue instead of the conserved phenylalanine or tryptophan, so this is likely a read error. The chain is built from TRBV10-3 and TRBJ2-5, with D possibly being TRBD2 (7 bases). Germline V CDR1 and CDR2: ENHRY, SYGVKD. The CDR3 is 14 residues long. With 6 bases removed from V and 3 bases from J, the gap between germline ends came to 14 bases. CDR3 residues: CAIRGPGGEETQYS. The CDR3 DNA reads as TGTGCCATCAGGGGCCCGGGGGGCGAAGAGACCCAGTACTCC.

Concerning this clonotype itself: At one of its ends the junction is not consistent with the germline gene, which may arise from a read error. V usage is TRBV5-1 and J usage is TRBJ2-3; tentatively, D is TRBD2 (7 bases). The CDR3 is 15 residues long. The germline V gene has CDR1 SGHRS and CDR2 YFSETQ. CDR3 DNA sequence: TGTGCCAGCAGTACCCGGGGGGCTTACACAGATACGCAGTATTTT. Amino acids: CASSTRGAYTDTQYF.

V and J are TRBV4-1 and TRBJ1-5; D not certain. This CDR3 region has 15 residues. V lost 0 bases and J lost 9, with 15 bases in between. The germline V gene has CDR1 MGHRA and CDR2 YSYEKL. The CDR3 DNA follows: TGCGCCAGCAGCCAAGAGGCAGGCGGATTTAGGCCCCAGCATTTT. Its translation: CASSQEAGGFRPQHF.

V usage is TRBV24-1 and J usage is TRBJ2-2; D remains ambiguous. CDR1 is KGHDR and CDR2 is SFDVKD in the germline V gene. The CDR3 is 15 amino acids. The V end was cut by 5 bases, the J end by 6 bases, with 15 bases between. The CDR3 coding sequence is TGTGCCACCAGTGGTTTTGGGGTAGCTGCCGGGGAGCTGTTTTTT. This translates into CATSGFGVAAGELFF.

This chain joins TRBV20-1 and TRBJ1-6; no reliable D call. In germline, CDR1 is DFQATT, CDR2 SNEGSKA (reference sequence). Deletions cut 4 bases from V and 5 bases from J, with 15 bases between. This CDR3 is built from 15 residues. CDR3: CSATSDPNDNSPLHF. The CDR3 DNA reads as TGCAGTGCTACATCGGACCCTAACGATAATTCACCCCTCCACTTT.

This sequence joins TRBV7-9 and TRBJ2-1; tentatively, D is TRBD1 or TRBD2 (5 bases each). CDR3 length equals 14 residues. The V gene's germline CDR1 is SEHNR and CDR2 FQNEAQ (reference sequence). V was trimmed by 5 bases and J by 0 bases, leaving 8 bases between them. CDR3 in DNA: TGTGCCAGCAGCAAGGGGACCTCCTACAATGAGCAGTTCTTC. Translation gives CASSKGTSYNEQFF.

CDR3 nucleotide sequence: TGTGCCAGCAGCTTAGCGGGGCTCCGCACAGATACGCAGTATTTT. It encodes CASSLAGLRTDTQYF. The chain combines TRBV7-2 with TRBJ2-3, with D possibly matching TRBD1 (5 bases). CDR3 size: 15 residues. Trimming removed 0 bases from V and 1 base from J, with 8 bases in between. Germline V gene lookup returns CDR1 SGHTA and CDR2 FQGNSA.